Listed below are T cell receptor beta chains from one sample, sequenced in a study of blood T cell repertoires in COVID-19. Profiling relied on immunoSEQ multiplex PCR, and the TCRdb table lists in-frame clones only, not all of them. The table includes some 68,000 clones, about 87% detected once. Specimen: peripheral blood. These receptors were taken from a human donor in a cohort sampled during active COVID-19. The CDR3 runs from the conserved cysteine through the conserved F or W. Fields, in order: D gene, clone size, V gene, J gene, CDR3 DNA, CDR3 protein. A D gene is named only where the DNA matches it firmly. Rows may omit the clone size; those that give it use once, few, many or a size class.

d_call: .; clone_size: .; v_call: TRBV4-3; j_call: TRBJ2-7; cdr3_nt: TGCGCCAGCAGCCAGGAAAGACGGGGGTTCTCCTACGAGCAGTACTTC; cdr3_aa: CASSQERRGFSYEQYF
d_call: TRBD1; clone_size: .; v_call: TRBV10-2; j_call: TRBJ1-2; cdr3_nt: TGCGCCAGCAGTGAAGGAGCAGGGGGCCTAAGCTATGGCTACACCTTC; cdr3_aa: CASSEGAGGLSYGYTF
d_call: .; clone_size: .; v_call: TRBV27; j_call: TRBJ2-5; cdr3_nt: TGTGCCAGCACCTCCCGCGGGGCCTTGGGGACCCAGTACTTC; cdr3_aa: CASTSRGALGTQYF
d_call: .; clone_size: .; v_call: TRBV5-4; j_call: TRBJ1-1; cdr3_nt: TGTGCCAGCAGCTCAAGGACAGAATTCACTGAAGCTTTCTTT; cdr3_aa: CASSSRTEFTEAFF
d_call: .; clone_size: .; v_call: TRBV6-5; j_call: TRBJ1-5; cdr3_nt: TGTGCCAGCAGTTACTTACAGGGTTATCAGCCCCAGCATTTT; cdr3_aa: CASSYLQGYQPQHF
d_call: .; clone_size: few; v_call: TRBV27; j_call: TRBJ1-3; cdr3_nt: TGTGCCAGCACTCTCAAGACAGGTCCCTCTGGAAACACCATATATTTT; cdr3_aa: CASTLKTGPSGNTIYF
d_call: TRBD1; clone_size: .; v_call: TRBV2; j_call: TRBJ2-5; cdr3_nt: TGTGCCGGTGGACAGGTCCCAGAGACCCAGTACTTC; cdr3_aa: CAGGQVPETQYF
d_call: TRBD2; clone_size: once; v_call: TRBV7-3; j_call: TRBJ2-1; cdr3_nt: TGTGCCAGCAGCTCCACCCGGGGTAGCGGGAGGCTAAACGAGCAGTTCTTC; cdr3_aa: CASSSTRGSGRLNEQFF
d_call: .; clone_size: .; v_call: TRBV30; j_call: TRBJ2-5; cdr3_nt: TGTGCCTGGAGTGTTTTCTTAGGACTCCCTGAAGAGACCCAGTACTTC; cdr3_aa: CAWSVFLGLPEETQYF
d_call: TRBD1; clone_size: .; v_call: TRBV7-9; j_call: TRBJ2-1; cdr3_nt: TGTGCCAGCAGCCGCCGTGGACAGGCCTTATACAATGAGCAGTTCTTC; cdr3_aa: CASSRRGQALYNEQFF
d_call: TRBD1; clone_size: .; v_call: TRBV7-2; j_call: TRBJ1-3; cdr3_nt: TGTGCCAGCAGCTTATACCGGGACAGCTCTGGAAACACCATATATTTT; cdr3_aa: CASSLYRDSSGNTIYF
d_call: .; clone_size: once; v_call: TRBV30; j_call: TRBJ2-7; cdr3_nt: TGTGCCTGGAGTGTAGGGATAGGGGCCTACGAGCAGTACTTC; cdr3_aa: CAWSVGIGAYEQYF
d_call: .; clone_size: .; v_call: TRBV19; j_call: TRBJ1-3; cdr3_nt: TGTGCCAGTAGTTCAACATCGTCGGGAAACACCATATATTTT; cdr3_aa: CASSSTSSGNTIYF
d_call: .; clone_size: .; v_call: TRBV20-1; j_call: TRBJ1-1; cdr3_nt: TGCAGAGCGACTGTGAACACTGAAGCTTTCTTT; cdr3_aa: CRATVNTEAFF
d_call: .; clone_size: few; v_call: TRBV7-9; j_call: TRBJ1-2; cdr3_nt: TGTGCCAGCAGCTTAGCGCTAGGGGCCCCAAGGAGCTACACCTTC; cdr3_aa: CASSLALGAPRSYTF
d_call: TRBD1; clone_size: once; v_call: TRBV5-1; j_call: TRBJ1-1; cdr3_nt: TGCGCCAGCAGCTCTTCCGGGACAGCGAACACTGAAGCTTTCTTT; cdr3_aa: CASSSSGTANTEAFF
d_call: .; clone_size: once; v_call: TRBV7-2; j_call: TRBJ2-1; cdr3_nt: TGTGCCAGCAGCTTAGGGTTGGGCCCTAGCGTACAGTTCTTC; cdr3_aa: CASSLGLGPSVQFF
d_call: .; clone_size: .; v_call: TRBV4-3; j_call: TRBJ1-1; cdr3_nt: TGCGCCAGCAGCCAAGATAGAGGGAACACTGAAGCTTTCTTT; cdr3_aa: CASSQDRGNTEAFF
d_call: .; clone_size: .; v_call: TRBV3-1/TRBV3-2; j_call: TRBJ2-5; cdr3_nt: TGTGCCAGCAGCCAAGATGGTTTCCCAGGGCCTCAAGAGACCCAGTACTTC; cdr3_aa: CASSQDGFPGPQETQYF
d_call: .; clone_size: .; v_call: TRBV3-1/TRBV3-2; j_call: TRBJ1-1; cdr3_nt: TGTGCCAGCAGCCAATCTACAGGGACTGAAGCTTTCTTT; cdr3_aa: CASSQSTGTEAFF
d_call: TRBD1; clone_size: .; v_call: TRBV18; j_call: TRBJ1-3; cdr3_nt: TGTGCCAGCTCACCCCGGGACAGTGCCCTTTCTGGAAACACCATATATTTT; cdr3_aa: CASSPRDSALSGNTIYF
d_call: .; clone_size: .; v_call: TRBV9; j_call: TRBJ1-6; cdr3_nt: TGTGCCAGCAGCTCAGGGCGGAGTAGCTATAATTCACCCCTCCACTTT; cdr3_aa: CASSSGRSSYNSPLHF
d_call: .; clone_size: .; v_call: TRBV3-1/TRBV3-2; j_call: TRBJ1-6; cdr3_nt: TGTGCCAGCAGCCAAGTGGGGGGGGCAGGTTCACCCCTCCACTTT; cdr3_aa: CASSQVGGAGSPLHF
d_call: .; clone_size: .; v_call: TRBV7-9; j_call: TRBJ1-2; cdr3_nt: TGTGCCAGCAGCTCAGACAGACACACTAACTATGGCTACACCTTC; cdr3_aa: CASSSDRHTNYGYTF
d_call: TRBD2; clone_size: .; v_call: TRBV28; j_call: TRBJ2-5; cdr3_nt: TGTGCCAGCACCGCCAATTTAGCGGGGGTCCGGGAGACCCAGTACTTC; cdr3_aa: CASTANLAGVRETQYF
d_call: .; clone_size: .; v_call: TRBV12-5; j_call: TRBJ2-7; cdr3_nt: TGTGCTAGTGGACTGGGGGGGCCCTACGAGCAGTACTTC; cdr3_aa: CASGLGGPYEQYF
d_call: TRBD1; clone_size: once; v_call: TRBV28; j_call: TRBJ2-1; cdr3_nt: TGTGCCGGAGGGGGGACAGGGAAAAATGAGCAGTTCTTC; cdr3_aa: CAGGGTGKNEQFF
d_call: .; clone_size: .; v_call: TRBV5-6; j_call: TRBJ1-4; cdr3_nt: TGTGCCAGCAGCTTTAGGGAGGGGCCAACTAATGAAAAACTGTTTTTT; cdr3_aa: CASSFREGPTNEKLFF